This TCR beta chain emerged from a study of blood T cell repertoires in COVID-19. The cohort comprised adults aged 18 to 89 years residing in approximately 25 US areas. The protocol was immunoSEQ multiplex PCR, while the TCRdb copy is restricted to in-frame clones and leaves out a portion. The sample lists about 480,000 clones; roughly 85% were seen once. Trimming at V came to 3 bases and at J to 0 bases, leaving 13 bases not matched to a gene. Germline CDR1 reads KGHSH; CDR2 reads LQKENI. This CDR3 is 20 amino acids long. The sample comprised PBMCs or T cells enriched from blood (not recorded which). The V and J genes are TRBV18 and TRBJ2-1, with 11 bases that match TRBD2. This sequence originates from a woman younger than 30 with acute COVID-19. The CDR3 nucleotides are TGTGCCAGCTCACCCGTGGGGCTAGCGGGGGGTTCGAGCTCCTACAATGAGCAGTTCTTC. It translates to CASSPVGLAGGSSSYNEQFF.